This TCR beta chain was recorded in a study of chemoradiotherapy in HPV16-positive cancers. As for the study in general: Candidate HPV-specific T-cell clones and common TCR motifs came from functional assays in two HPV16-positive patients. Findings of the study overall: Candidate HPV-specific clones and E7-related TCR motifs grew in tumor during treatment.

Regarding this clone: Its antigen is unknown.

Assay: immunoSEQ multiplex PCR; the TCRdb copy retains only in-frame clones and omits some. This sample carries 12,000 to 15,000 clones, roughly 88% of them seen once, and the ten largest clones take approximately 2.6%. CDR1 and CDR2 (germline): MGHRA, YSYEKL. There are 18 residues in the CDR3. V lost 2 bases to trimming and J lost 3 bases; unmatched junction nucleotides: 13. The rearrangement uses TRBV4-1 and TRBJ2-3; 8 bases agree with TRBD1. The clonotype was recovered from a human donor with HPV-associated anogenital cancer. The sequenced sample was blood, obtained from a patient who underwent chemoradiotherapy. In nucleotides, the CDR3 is TGCGCCAGCAGCCAATCCCGCGGGACGACAGGGGTAACAGATACGCAGTATTTT. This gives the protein CASSQSRGTTGVTDTQYF.